This TCR beta chain was sequenced in a study of blood T cell repertoires in COVID-19. V lost 4 bases to trimming and J lost 9 bases, with 9 bases between them. The CDR3 loop spans 11 amino acids. CDR1 is SQVTM and CDR2 is ANQGSEA in the germline V gene. Assay: immunoSEQ multiplex PCR; the TCRdb copy retains only in-frame clones and omits some. The table records hundreds of thousands of clones, about 91% of them present only once. The rearrangement links TRBV29-1 to TRBJ2-2, with D hard to call. This TCR derives from a woman aged 25-40 years with COVID-19, enrolled during active disease. The sample taken for sequencing was peripheral blood. The CDR3 region has the DNA TGCAGCGTTGCCACAGACCGGGAGCTGTTTTTT. Its translation is CSVATDRELFF.